These 5 T cell receptor beta chains share one sample of origin, sequenced in a study of blood T cell repertoires in COVID-19. This table comes from immunoSEQ multiplex PCR, and its TCRdb copy is limited to in-frame clones, with some not included. The data show approximately 110,000 clones, with 70% to 90% seen just once and under 2.5% held by the top ten. The sample consisted of peripheral blood. Receptor source: a human donor in a cohort sampled during active COVID-19.

DNA for the CDR3: TGTGCCAGCACCCCCGGTGGCAGCCCTACCGGGTATGGCTACACCTTC. As protein: CASTPGGSPTGYGYTF. The V call is TRBV6-2 or TRBV6-3, the J call TRBJ1-2; no reliable D call. Per the germline V gene, CDR1 is MNHEY and CDR2 is SVGEGT. V dropped 7 bases and J dropped 5 bases, with 23 bases sitting between them. The CDR3 spans 16 residues.

The chain recombines TRBV7-9 with TRBJ2-1, with 11 bases that match TRBD2. There are 16 residues in the CDR3. J lost 3 bases, V lost 5 bases, and 6 bases had no gene match. Germline V gives CDR1 SEHNR, CDR2 FQNEAQ (reference sequence). CDR3 residues: CASSLTLAGGYNEQFF. DNA of the CDR3: TGTGCCAGCAGCCTTACCCTAGCGGGGGGCTACAATGAGCAGTTCTTC.

This clone showed up just a few times. The chain links TRBV2 to TRBJ1-4, with D tentatively TRBD1 (5 bases). V shed 6 bases and J shed 8 bases, with 16 bases lying between them. The CDR3 runs to 14 residues. The V gene's germline CDR1 is SNHLY and CDR2 FYNNEI. The CDR3 spells CASRSGRVGEKLFF. In DNA, the CDR3 is TGTGCCAGCAGGTCGGGCAGGGTAGGAGAAAAACTGTTTTTT. Full variable domain (outside the CDR3, taken from reference TRBV2 and TRBJ1-4): EPEVTQTPSHQVTQMGQEVILRCVPISNHLYFYWYRQILGQKVEFLVSFYNNEISEKSEIFDDQFSVERPDGSNFTLKIRSTKLEDSAMYFCASRSGRVGEKLFFGSGTQLSVL.

The chain is built from TRBV20-1 and TRBJ2-5; TRBD2 aligns across 7 bases. This CDR3 has 11 residues. Germline V gene data show CDR1 as DFQATT and CDR2 as SNEGSKA (reference sequence). CDR3 sequence (DNA): TGCAGAGCGGGGCTCCAAGAGACCCAGTACTTC. Translating it yields CRAGLQETQYF.

The rearrangement uses TRBV18 and TRBJ2-3, with 8 positions matching TRBD1. J was trimmed by 6 bases and V by 1 base; bases with no gene match: 6. This CDR3 is 15 amino acids long. Germline CDR1 KGHSH, CDR2 LQKENI. CDR3 DNA: TGTGCCAGCTCACCACGGACAGGGACGCCGGATACGCAGTATTTT. As protein: CASSPRTGTPDTQYF.